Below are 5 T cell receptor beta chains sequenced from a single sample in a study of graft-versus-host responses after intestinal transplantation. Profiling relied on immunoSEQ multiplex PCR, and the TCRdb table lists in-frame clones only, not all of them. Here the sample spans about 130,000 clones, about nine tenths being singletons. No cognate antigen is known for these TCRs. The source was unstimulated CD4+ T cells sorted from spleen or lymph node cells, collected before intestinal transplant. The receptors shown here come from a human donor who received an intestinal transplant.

DNA for the CDR3: TGTGCCAGCAGCCCACAGGGGTCCGGGGCCAACGTCCTGACTTTC. Its translation: CASSPQGSGANVLTF. J is TRBJ2-6 and V is TRBV7-2, with 7 bases fitting TRBD1. Trimming cost V 5 bases and J 4 bases; bases outside gene matches: 5. Germline CDR1 reads SGHTA; CDR2 reads FQGNSA. The length of the CDR3 is 15 residues.

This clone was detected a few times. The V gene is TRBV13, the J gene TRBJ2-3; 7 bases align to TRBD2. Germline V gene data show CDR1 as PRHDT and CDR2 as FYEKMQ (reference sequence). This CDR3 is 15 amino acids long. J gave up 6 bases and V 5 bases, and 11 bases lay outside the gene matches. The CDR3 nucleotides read TGTGCCAGCAGCCCCCGGGGGGAGGTCACCGATACGCAGTATTTT. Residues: CASSPRGEVTDTQYF.

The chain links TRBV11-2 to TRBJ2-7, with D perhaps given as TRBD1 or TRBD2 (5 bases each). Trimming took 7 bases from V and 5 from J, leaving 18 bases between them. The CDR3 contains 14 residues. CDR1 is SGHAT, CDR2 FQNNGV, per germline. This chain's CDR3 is CASKVDRLTHEQYF. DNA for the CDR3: TGTGCCAGCAAGGTTGACAGACTAACCCACGAGCAGTACTTC. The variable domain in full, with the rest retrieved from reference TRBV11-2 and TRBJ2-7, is EAGVAQSPRYKIIEKRQSVAFWCNPISGHATLYWYQQILGQGPKLLIQFQNNGVVDDSQLPKDRFSAERLKGVDSTLKIQPAKLEDSAVYLCASKVDRLTHEQYFGPGTRLTVT.

The CDR3 DNA is TGTGCCAGCAGCGCCCGGGACAGCTATGGCTACACCTTC. Protein sequence: CASSARDSYGYTF. The J gene is TRBJ1-2, the V gene TRBV11-2; 7 bases align to TRBD1. The germline V gene has CDR1 SGHAT and CDR2 FQNNGV. This CDR3 has 13 amino acids. V was clipped by 5 bases and J by 4 bases; unmatched bases: 4.

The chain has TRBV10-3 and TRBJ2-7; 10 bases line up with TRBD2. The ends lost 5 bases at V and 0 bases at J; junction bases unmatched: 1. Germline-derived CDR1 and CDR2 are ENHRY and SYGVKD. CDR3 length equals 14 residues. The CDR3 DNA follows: TGTGCCATCAGTAGGACTAGCGGCTCCTACGAGCAGTACTTC. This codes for CAISRTSGSYEQYF.